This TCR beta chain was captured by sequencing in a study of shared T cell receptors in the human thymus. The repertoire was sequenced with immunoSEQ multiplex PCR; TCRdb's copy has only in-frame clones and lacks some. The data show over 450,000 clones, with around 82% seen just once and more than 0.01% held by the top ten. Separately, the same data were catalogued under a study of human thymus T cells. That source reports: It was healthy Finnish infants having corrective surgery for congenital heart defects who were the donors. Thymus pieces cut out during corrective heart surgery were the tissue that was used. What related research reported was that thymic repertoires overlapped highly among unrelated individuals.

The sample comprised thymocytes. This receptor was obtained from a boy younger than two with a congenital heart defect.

The CDR3, as DNA: TGCAGCGACCCCGGGACAGGGGGGGAGCAGTACTTC. It encodes CSDPGTGGEQYF. This chain joins TRBV29-1 and TRBJ2-7, with TRBD1 matching 11 bases. This CDR3 spans 12 amino acids. Germline CDR1 reads SQVTM; CDR2 reads ANQGSEA. Trimming took 7 bases from V and 7 from J; bases not matched to a gene: 6.